This T cell receptor (beta chain) was found in a study of radiation and T cells in renal cell carcinoma (dated by TCRdb to about 2020). For the study in its entirety: The samples were obtained from a clinical trial, where primary renal cell carcinomas were treated with 15 Gy stereotactic body radiation therapy and then removed by nephrectomy 4 weeks afterward. In total, approximately 51 samples, comprising 26 tumors and 27 peripheral blood samples, were subjected to TCR beta sequencing. Across all 53 samples, several million unique CDR3 nucleotide sequences encoding about 2.4 million unique CDR3 amino acid sequences were identified. What the study reported, not specific to this receptor: Because the trial had a single-armed design, the trial could not examine how radiation dose or scheduling affected the TCR repertoire. Top tumor clonotypes rose in blood from baseline to 2 weeks post-radiation, then contracted by 4 weeks, suggesting transient expansion of tumor-resident clones. Because pretreatment tumor biopsies were not available, the baseline intratumoral presence of clonotypes could not be determined. Dynamics of the blood repertoire were not tracked past 4 weeks after treatment.

Comment on this clone: The target of this receptor is not known. Base qualities are not at hand, and no much larger clone is one base apart.

What this sample's time point label stands for: blood 2 weeks post-SBRT. What the treatment or condition label conveys for this sample: 15 Gy SBRT to primary tumor, nephrectomy 4 weeks later. To follow tumor-enriched clonotypes, serial peripheral blood was collected from radiation-treated patients at baseline and at 2 weeks and 4 weeks after SBRT. All patients had renal cell carcinoma with clear cell pathology. The QIAamp DNA Blood Mini Kit (Qiagen) was used to prepare genomic DNA for TCR sequencing. The analyses included just those samples that passed every quality control check. The germline V gene encodes CDR1 MNHEY and CDR2 SVGAGI. V drops 0 bases and J drops 7 bases, leaving 15 bases in between. Counted from cysteine to phenylalanine, this CDR3 has 16 amino acids. The CDR3 DNA has 48 bases and is translated from base 1. TCR beta libraries were generated from genomic DNA with the immunoSEQ kit, following the manufacturer's recommendations. Library preparation used a first multiplex PCR with proprietary primers, then a second PCR adding unique barcodes, with bead cleanups after each round. A kit-provided positive control reaction and a negative control reaction were included in every sample batch. The final libraries underwent checking on an Agilent 4200 TapeStation D1000 ScreenTape, volumetric pooling, and quantification by qPCR. Sequencing was performed on an Illumina NextSeq500 using a MidOutput 150-cycle cartridge, with 156 Read1 cycles, 15 Index1 cycles, and the kit custom primers. The pooled library was loaded at around 0.98 pM, with a 20% PhiX control spiked in. On the study's bioinformatics: Vendor-processed data were analyzed in R, with a clonotype defined as all T cells sharing the same CDR3 nucleotide sequence. In the clone abundance analyses, frequencies in each sample were normalized to that sample's 10,000 most abundant clones. Before analysis, public T cell clones were removed, and these numbered fewer than six per sample on average. A difference in abundance of at least 32-fold between compartments was used to define tumor-enriched and baseline blood-enriched clonotypes. Clonotypes expanded or contracted between blood time points were identified with a beta-binomial differential abundance model. Similarity between tumor and blood repertoires was quantified using the Baroni-Urbani and Buser coefficient, and groups were compared with two-tailed Wilcoxon tests in R. This is the immuneACCESS table as TCRdb keeps it, with only in-frame sequences that have V and J called. A part of the clones is gone; compared with another copy, unresolved V genes explain less than half, and the rest is unexplained. That table supplies the V and J calls and clone size; D and trimming were determined from the DNA. For this sample the table gives about 150,000 clones, of which roughly 89% were detected only once. The ten top clones hold 10% to 15% of the sample.

The source material was blood, sampled from a patient whose treatment included radiotherapy and nephrectomy. The source of this sequence is a woman in her fifties or sixties with renal cell carcinoma. This chain is built from TRBV6-5 and TRBJ1-4; possibly the D gene is TRBD1, per 6 matching bases. The bases read TGTGCCAGCAGTTACTCTCTGCAGGGGAGAGGTGAAAAACTGTTTTTT. Translation gives CASSYSLQGRGEKLFF.